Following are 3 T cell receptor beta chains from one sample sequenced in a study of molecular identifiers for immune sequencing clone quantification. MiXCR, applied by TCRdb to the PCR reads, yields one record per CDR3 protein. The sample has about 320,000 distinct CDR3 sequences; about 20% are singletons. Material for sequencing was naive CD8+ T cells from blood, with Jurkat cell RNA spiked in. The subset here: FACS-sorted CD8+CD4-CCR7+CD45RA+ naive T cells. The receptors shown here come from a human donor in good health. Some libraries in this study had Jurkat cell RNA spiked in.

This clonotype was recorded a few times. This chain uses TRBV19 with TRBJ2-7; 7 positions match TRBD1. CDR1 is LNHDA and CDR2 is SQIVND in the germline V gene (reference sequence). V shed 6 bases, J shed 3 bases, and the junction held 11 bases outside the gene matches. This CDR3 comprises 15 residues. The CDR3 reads CASRARDSLNYEQYF. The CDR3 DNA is TGTGCCAGTAGGGCTCGGGACAGCCTCAACTACGAGCAGTACTTC.

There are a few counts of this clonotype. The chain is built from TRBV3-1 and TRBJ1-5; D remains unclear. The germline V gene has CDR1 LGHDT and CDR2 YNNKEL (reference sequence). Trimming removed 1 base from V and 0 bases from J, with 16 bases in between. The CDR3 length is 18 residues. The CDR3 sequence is CASSQGPIASNSNQPQHF. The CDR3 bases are TGTGCCAGCAGCCAAGGGCCAATTGCGAGTAATAGCAATCAGCCCCAGCATTTT.

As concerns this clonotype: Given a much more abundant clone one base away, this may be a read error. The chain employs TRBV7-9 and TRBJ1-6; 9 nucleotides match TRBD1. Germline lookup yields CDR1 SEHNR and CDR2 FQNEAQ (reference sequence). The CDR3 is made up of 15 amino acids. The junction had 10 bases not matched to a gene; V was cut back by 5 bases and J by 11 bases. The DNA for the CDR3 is TGTGCCAGCAGCCCGCGGGACAGGGAATATACACCCCTCCACTTT. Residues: CASSPRDREYTPLHF.